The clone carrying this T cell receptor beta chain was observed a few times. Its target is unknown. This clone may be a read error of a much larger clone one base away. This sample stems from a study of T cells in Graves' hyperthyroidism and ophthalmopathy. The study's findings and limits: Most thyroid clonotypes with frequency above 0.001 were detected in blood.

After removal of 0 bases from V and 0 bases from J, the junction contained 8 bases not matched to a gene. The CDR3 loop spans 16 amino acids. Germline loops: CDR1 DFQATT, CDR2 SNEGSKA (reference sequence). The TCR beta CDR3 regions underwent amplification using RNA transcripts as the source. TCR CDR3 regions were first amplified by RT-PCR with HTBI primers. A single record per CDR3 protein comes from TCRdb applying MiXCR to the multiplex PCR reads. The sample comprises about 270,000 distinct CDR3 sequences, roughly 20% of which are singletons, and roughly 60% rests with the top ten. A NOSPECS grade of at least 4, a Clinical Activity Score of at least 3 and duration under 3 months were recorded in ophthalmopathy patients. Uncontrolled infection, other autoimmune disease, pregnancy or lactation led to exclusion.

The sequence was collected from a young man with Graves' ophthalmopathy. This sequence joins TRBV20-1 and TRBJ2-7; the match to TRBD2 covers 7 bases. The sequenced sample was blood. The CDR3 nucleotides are TGCAGTGCTAGAGATTCCAAGCGGGACCTCTCCTACGAGCAGTACTTC. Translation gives CSARDSKRDLSYEQYF.